The next 23 T cell receptor beta chains were all read from a single sample in a study of human T cells and chemical hapten exposure. Time point here: patch test 3, about 24 weeks after DPC sensitization. Treatment reported: therapeutic diphenylcyclopropenone sensitization with weekly scalp DPC. A single record per CDR3 protein comes from TCRdb applying MiXCR to the RACE reads. The sample carries tens of thousands of distinct CDR3 sequences, 10% to 15% recorded once. This material consisted of whole blood, taken in connection with sensitization to the hapten diphenylcyclopropenone (DPC). The receptors stem from a woman aged 45-59 years with alopecia areata. Some clones in this sample may be carry-over from other donors' samples.

This clonotype has only a few counts. The chain joins TRBV19 to TRBJ2-6, with 7 bases aligning to TRBD1. J gave up 1 base and V 10 bases, and 10 bases lay outside the gene matches. In germline, CDR1 is LNHDA, CDR2 SQIVND (reference sequence). This CDR3 spans 16 amino acids. CDR3 in DNA: TGTGCCACCATGGACAGGTCGGCGTCTGGGGCCAACGTCCTGACTTTC. As protein: CATMDRSASGANVLTF.

The CDR3 protein is CASSKVEAGDQETQYF. CDR3 DNA: TGTGCCAGCAGCAAAGTTGAAGCGGGAGACCAAGAGACCCAGTACTTC. The chain employs TRBV21-1 and TRBJ2-5; the D call of TRBD2 is as the table states it, not checked on the DNA. TRBV21-1 has pseudogene status. CDR3 length: 16 residues.

In its sample, this clonotype was seen many times. This chain joins TRBV13 and TRBJ2-1, with D possibly TRBD2 on 6 matching bases. The germline V gene encodes CDR1 PRHDT and CDR2 FYEKMQ (reference sequence). V was pared by 6 bases and J by 1 base, with 10 bases between. The CDR3 is made up of 14 amino acids. CDR3 in DNA: TGTGCCAGCAGTTCCGGGACTTCCTACAATGAGCAGTTCTTC. It encodes CASSSGTSYNEQFF. Full variable domain (outside the CDR3, taken from reference TRBV13 and TRBJ2-1): AAGVIQSPRHLIKEKRETATLKCYPIPRHDTVYWYQQGPGQDPQFLISFYEKMQSDKGSIPDRFSAQQFSDYHSELNMSSLELGDSALYFCASSSGTSYNEQFFGPGTRLTVL.

This clonotype appeared many times. The V call is TRBV3-1, the J call TRBJ1-2; D not resolved. Trimming left V 2 bases short and J 6 bases short, with 7 bases between. This CDR3 has 12 amino acids. Germline lookup yields CDR1 LGHDT and CDR2 YNNKEL (reference sequence). The CDR3 protein is CASSQRRNGYTF. In DNA, the CDR3 is TGTGCCAGCAGCCAACGGCGTAATGGCTACACCTTC.

The sample holds a few counts of this clonotype. The chain combines TRBV27 with TRBJ1-1; D gene unclear. Germline V lookup: CDR1 MNHEY, CDR2 SMNVEV (reference sequence). V was clipped by 6 bases and J by 3 bases, with 20 bases between them. This CDR3 contains 16 residues. In DNA, the CDR3 is TGTGCCAGCAGGGGTAGGAGCCACTTCCCGGACACTGAAGCTTTCTTT. This translates into CASRGRSHFPDTEAFF.

This sequence joins TRBV7-2 and TRBJ2-5; 8 positions agree with TRBD2. CDR3 size: 15 residues. V gave up 5 bases and J gave up 2 bases; unmatched junction bases: 7. From germline, CDR1 is SGHTA and CDR2 FQGNSA. CDR3 sequence reads: CASSLPLAEQETQYF. The CDR3 bases are TGTGCCAGCAGCCTCCCACTAGCGGAACAAGAGACCCAGTACTTC. The full variable domain, its missing parts supplied by reference TRBV7-2 and TRBJ2-5, is GAGVSQSPSNKVTEKGKDVELRCDPISGHTALYWYRQSLGQGLEFLIYFQGNSAPDKSGLPSDRFSAERTGGSVSTLTIQRTQQEDSAVYLCASSLPLAEQETQYFGPGTRLLVL.

The sample holds many counts of this clonotype. The chain carries TRBV25-1 and TRBJ2-3, with D possibly matching TRBD2 (5 bases). The germline V gene encodes CDR1 MGHDK and CDR2 SYGVNS. Trimming cost V 0 bases and J 3 bases, with 7 bases left between them. The CDR3 sequence is 14 residues long. The CDR3 DNA sequence: TGTGCCAGCAGTGAATACCGGGGTACAGATACGCAGTATTTT. Translating gives CASSEYRGTDTQYF.

At least ten counts were recorded for this clonotype. The chain has TRBV18 and TRBJ2-7; a weak D match, TRBD2 (6 bases). The CDR3 spans 14 residues. Germline values: CDR1 KGHSH, CDR2 LQKENI. The germline V and J ends were trimmed by 3 bases and 3 bases, with 12 bases remaining between them. CDR3 loop: CASSPEMDYYEQYF. CDR3 nucleotides: TGTGCCAGCTCACCCGAAATGGACTACTACGAGCAGTACTTC.

The V and J genes are TRBV7-9 and TRBJ2-3, with 9 bases matching TRBD2. This CDR3 region has 19 residues. Per the germline V gene, CDR1 is SEHNR and CDR2 is FQNEAQ (reference sequence). V was pared by 5 bases and J by 2 bases, with 17 bases of the junction left unmatched. In DNA form, the CDR3 reads TGTGCCAGCAGCACTCCGTACCAGCGGGAGGTTTATTTCACAGATACGCAGTATTTT. The encoded protein is CASSTPYQREVYFTDTQYF.

This clonotype was observed at least ten times. This chain uses TRBV6-2 or TRBV6-3 with TRBJ2-4, with TRBD2 matching 10 bases. The V gene end was trimmed by 8 bases and the J gene end by 4 bases; junction bases not matched to a gene: 5. Germline loops: CDR1 MNHEY, CDR2 SVGEGT. The CDR3 loop spans 14 amino acids. CDR3 sequence reads: CASRRTSGKNIQYF. In DNA form, the CDR3 reads TGTGCCAGCCGTCGGACTAGCGGAAAAAACATTCAGTACTTC.

This clonotype turned up a few times. The chain combines TRBV9 with TRBJ2-1; 7 nucleotides align to TRBD2. CDR3 length: 12 amino acids. Trimming cost V 4 bases and J 12 bases; bases outside gene matches: 7. In germline, CDR1 is SGDLS, CDR2 YYNGEE. CDR3 sequence reads: CASSSPTSLQFF. The CDR3 nucleotides read TGTGCCAGCAGCTCGCCGACTAGCTTGCAGTTCTTC.

This clonotype was observed a few times. The rearrangement links TRBV29-1 to TRBJ1-1; D call uncertain. The V and J ends lost 5 bases and 3 bases respectively, with 7 bases between them. The CDR3 consists of 11 residues. Looked up from germline, CDR1 is SQVTM and CDR2 is ANQGSEA. CDR3 loop: CSVPEYTEAFF. Here the CDR3 DNA reads TGCAGCGTTCCCGAATACACTGAAGCTTTCTTT.

This clonotype was counted at least ten times. CDR3 coding DNA: TGTGCCAGCAGCCCCAGCTCACTCGGACAGAAAGAGACCCAGTACTTC. This encodes CASSPSSLGQKETQYF. The V call is TRBV4-2, the J call TRBJ2-5; TRBD1 is a possible D gene (6 bases). Germline CDR1 reads LGHNA; CDR2 reads YNFKEQ. V was clipped by 4 bases and J by 3 bases, with 18 bases between them. The CDR3 extends over 16 amino acids.

The table lists this clonotype with a few counts. The chain recombines TRBV6-5 with TRBJ2-5, with TRBD1 matching 7 bases. With V trimmed by 5 bases and J by 5 bases, 8 bases remained unmatched. The CDR3 loop spans 14 amino acids. The V gene's germline CDR1 is MNHEY and CDR2 SVGAGI. The CDR3 sequence: CASSKTTGSETQYF. The CDR3 DNA reads as TGTGCCAGCAGTAAAACGACAGGGTCGGAGACCCAGTACTTC.

This clonotype was seen at least ten times. The gene calls are TRBV6-6 and TRBJ2-2; D not resolved. Germline V gives CDR1 MNHNY, CDR2 SVGAGI (reference sequence). This CDR3 is 14 amino acids long. The V end was cut by 0 bases, the J end by 3 bases, with 5 bases between. CDR3 loop: CASSYSPDTGELFF. CDR3 nucleotide sequence: TGTGCCAGCAGTTACTCCCCGGACACCGGGGAGCTGTTTTTT.

In this sample, this clonotype turned up a few times. The genes are TRBV12-3 or TRBV12-4 and TRBJ2-2; no definite D call. With 6 bases removed from V and 0 bases from J, the gap between germline ends came to 8 bases. This CDR3 is 14 amino acids long. As DNA, the CDR3 is TGTGCCAGCAGCCCCCTTGCGAACACCGGGGAGCTGTTTTTT. This translates into CASSPLANTGELFF.

DNA for the CDR3: TGTGCCAGCAGTGACTCGAGTGGGGTCTACGGCTACACCTTC. It encodes CASSDSSGVYGYTF. The chain combines TRBV6-4 with TRBJ1-2; no clear D gene. The CDR3 sequence is 14 residues long. The V gene lost 0 bases and the J gene lost 8 bases, with 13 bases spanning the gap. In germline, CDR1 is MRHNA, CDR2 SNTAGT.

This clonotype was counted at least ten times. The chain has TRBV20-1 and TRBJ1-3, with D tentatively TRBD1 (6 bases). CDR1 and CDR2 (germline): DFQATT, SNEGSKA (reference sequence). The V and J ends lost 2 bases and 0 bases respectively, with 11 bases between them. CDR3 length equals 15 residues. The CDR3 DNA sequence: TGCAGTGCTAGACGGGCAGGGGCCTCTGGAAACACCATATATTTT. This sequence encodes CSARRAGASGNTIYF.

There are many counts of this clonotype. V gene TRBV3-1 combines with J gene TRBJ2-2; D unresolved. The V gene's germline CDR1 is LGHDT and CDR2 YNNKEL (reference sequence). CDR3 length: 18 amino acids. Trimming stripped 0 bases from V and 3 bases from J, with 17 bases between. The CDR3 is CASSQDPRHPADTGELFF. The CDR3 DNA sequence: TGTGCCAGCAGCCAAGACCCGAGGCACCCGGCGGACACCGGGGAGCTGTTTTTT.

A note on this clonotype: A clone one base away is much larger, so this may be a read error. CDR3 sequence: CASSQAAGSYEQYF. For the CDR3, the DNA is TGTGCCAGCAGCCAAGCGGCGGGCTCCTACGAGCAGTACTTC. The chain has TRBV3-1 and TRBJ2-7; D possibly corresponds to TRBD2 (5 bases). V was cut by 1 base and J by 0 bases, with 7 bases left in between. Germline CDR1 is LGHDT and CDR2 is YNNKEL (reference sequence). The CDR3 length is 14 residues.

This clonotype was observed a few times. This sequence joins TRBV5-4 and TRBJ1-1, with TRBD1 as a possible D gene (5 bases). The CDR3 totals 15 residues. Looked up from germline, CDR1 is SGHNT and CDR2 is YYREEE (reference sequence). V was pared by 4 bases and J by 5 bases, with 18 bases between. CDR3 loop: CASSRGREGITEAFF. CDR3 in DNA: TGTGCCAGCAGCAGGGGCCGGGAGGGAATTACTGAAGCTTTCTTT.

The sample holds a few counts of this clonotype. This rearrangement joins TRBV19 to TRBJ2-3; the D gene is possibly TRBD1 (5 bases). Germline values: CDR1 LNHDA, CDR2 SQIVND (reference sequence). The CDR3 totals 13 residues. V was shortened by 6 bases and J by 3 bases, with 10 bases between the two germline ends. CDR3 in amino acids: CASRNPGTDTQYF. CDR3 in DNA: TGTGCCAGTAGGAATCCAGGGACAGATACGCAGTATTTT.

The rearrangement uses TRBV11-2 and TRBJ2-1, with D tentatively TRBD2 (6 bases). The CDR3 runs 16 residues. Germline V lookup: CDR1 SGHAT, CDR2 FQNNGV. V lost 0 bases and J 4 bases, leaving 13 bases between the germline ends. CDR3 sequence (DNA): TGTGCCAGCAGCTTAGATGAGGGAGGAGTTTACAATGAGCAGTTCTTC. It is translated as CASSLDEGGVYNEQFF.